This T cell receptor beta chain was documented in a study of shared clonotypes between healthy human individuals. Deep-level settings were used for running the assay. Method: immunoSEQ multiplex PCR; TCRdb's copy keeps in-frame clones and lacks some. The sample contains about 2 million clones, roughly 95% of which appear only once. Naive-designated CD8 cells lacked CD45RO, were positively enriched for CCR7, and omitted terminally differentiated effector memory CD45RA+ cells. The donors were adults (healthy and HIV-negative) with no recent acute infections or vaccinations. V lost 3 bases, J lost 4 bases, and 12 bases lay in between. The CDR3 sequence is 13 residues long. Germline V gene lookup returns CDR1 GTSNPN and CDR2 SVGIG (reference sequence). Overall study results and limits: With few donors, the genetic and exposure-history diversity represented was limited. Several donors had around 5% of their naive CD4 clonotypes in common.

Turning to this clone: Its antigen is as yet unknown. This sample also contains other DNA sequences that code for the same CDR3.

The sample comprised naive CD8+ T cells sorted from blood. This chain joins TRBV30 and TRBJ1-1; D remains ambiguous. The origin of this receptor is a young man in good health. The CDR3 coding sequence is TGTGCCTGGAGCGTCCTCAGCGGCACTGAAGCTTTCTTT. It codes for CAWSVLSGTEAFF.